These 22 T cell receptor beta chains came from one sample sequenced in a study of PD-1 blockade in classical Hodgkin lymphoma. Every single patient, without exception, relapsed after autologous stem cell transplantation, and brentuximab vedotin exposure varied. Clones were read by immunoSEQ multiplex PCR, and TCRdb kept only the in-frame ones, dropping some. The profile shows around 45,000 clones, about nine tenths of them singletons. The source was peripheral blood mononuclear cells (PBMCs), collected at baseline. The receptor set was obtained from a human donor with classical Hodgkin lymphoma.

This chain uses TRBV2 with TRBJ2-3, with 12 bases aligning to TRBD2. Losses at the gene ends were 5 bases for V and 1 base for J; bases not matched to a gene: 4. There are 16 residues in the CDR3. In germline, CDR1 is SNHLY, CDR2 FYNNEI. CDR3 nucleotide sequence: TGTGCCAGCAGTCCAAGGACTAGCGGGGGCACAGATACGCAGTATTTT. It codes for CASSPRTSGGTDTQYF.

V is TRBV2 and J is TRBJ2-5; TRBD2 matches at 9 bases. The trim removed 2 bases at V and 1 base at J, leaving 11 bases unmatched. From germline, CDR1 is SNHLY and CDR2 FYNNEI. This CDR3 has 18 amino acids. The CDR3 loop reads CASSERGSGGFFQETQYF. CDR3 coding DNA: TGTGCCAGCAGTGAAAGAGGTAGCGGGGGTTTTTTCCAAGAGACCCAGTACTTC.

The V gene is TRBV11-2, the J gene TRBJ2-7; no reliable D call. From germline, CDR1 is SGHAT and CDR2 FQNNGV. V was trimmed by 8 bases and J by 5 bases, leaving 7 bases between them. This CDR3 has 10 amino acids. CDR3 amino acids: CASGFDEQYF. In DNA form, the CDR3 reads TGTGCCAGCGGTTTTGACGAGCAGTACTTC.

The gene calls are TRBV28 and TRBJ2-2; 11 positions agree with TRBD2. V was clipped by 3 bases and J by 3 bases; unmatched bases: 21. Germline CDR1 is MDHEN and CDR2 is SYDVKM. This CDR3 is 22 amino acids long. In DNA form, the CDR3 reads TGTGCCAGCAGTTTTTTCTCCGTTCTAGCGGGAGGAGGGGAAAAGGACACCGGGGAGCTGTTTTTT. Protein: CASSFFSVLAGGGEKDTGELFF.

This CDR3 is CSARDLGEAFF. CDR3 bases: TGCAGTGCTAGAGATCTGGGTGAAGCTTTCTTT. The J gene is TRBJ1-1, the V gene TRBV20-1; D gene uncertain. The V end lost 0 bases, the J end lost 7 bases, and 6 bases lay between the germline ends. This CDR3 contains 11 residues. The germline CDR1 and CDR2 sequences are DFQATT and SNEGSKA (reference sequence).

This clone was recorded once. This chain connects TRBV9 to TRBJ2-7; TRBD1 matches at 9 bases. The V gene end was trimmed by 2 bases and the J gene end by 5 bases; junction bases not matched to a gene: 8. The germline V gene encodes CDR1 SGDLS and CDR2 YYNGEE. The CDR3 runs to 15 residues. The CDR3 spells CASSVSGTGYDEQYF. The CDR3 nucleotides read TGTGCCAGCAGCGTTTCCGGGACAGGGTACGACGAGCAGTACTTC.

The chain has TRBV7-9 and TRBJ2-7; 10 bases are shared with TRBD1. This CDR3 spans 15 amino acids. V lost 6 bases to trimming and J lost 4 bases; unmatched junction nucleotides: 9. Germline CDR1 and CDR2: SEHNR and FQNEAQ (reference sequence). The CDR3 nucleotides are TGTGCCAGCAGTCCTAAGACAGGGGGCTGGTACGAGCAGTACTTC. Protein sequence: CASSPKTGGWYEQYF.

This chain connects TRBV6-5 to TRBJ2-3; 7 bases agree with TRBD1. V gave up 4 bases and J gave up 2 bases; unmatched junction bases: 9. Germline V gene lookup returns CDR1 MNHEY and CDR2 SVGAGI. The CDR3 runs 16 residues. CDR3 DNA sequence: TGTGCCAGCAGTTTCGGTAGACAGGGAAACACAGATACGCAGTATTTT. It codes for CASSFGRQGNTDTQYF.

The chain joins TRBV19 to TRBJ2-7; D uncertain. Trimming pared 5 bases from V and 6 bases from J, leaving 11 bases between. From germline, CDR1 is LNHDA and CDR2 SQIVND (reference sequence). This CDR3 has 12 amino acids. CDR3 loop: CASSPAPPEQYF. Written as DNA, the CDR3 is TGTGCCAGTAGTCCGGCCCCCCCCGAGCAGTACTTC.

The chain is built from TRBV14 and TRBJ2-5; TRBD2 matches 9 bases. Losses at the gene ends were 1 base for V and 1 base for J; bases not matched to a gene: 4. From germline, CDR1 is SGHDN and CDR2 FVKESK. The CDR3 totals 16 residues. The CDR3 is CASSQGSGRGQETQYF. Here the CDR3 DNA reads TGTGCCAGCAGCCAAGGTAGCGGGAGAGGCCAAGAGACCCAGTACTTC.

V gene TRBV9 combines with J gene TRBJ2-3, with TRBD2 matching over 11 bases. The V segment lost 2 bases and the J segment 4 bases; nucleotides outside the gene matches: 6. Germline V gene sequence: CDR1 SGDLS, CDR2 YYNGEE. The CDR3 totals 16 residues. The CDR3 sequence: CASSVYVAGGPDTQYF. The CDR3, as DNA: TGTGCCAGCAGCGTGTATGTAGCGGGGGGGCCAGATACGCAGTATTTT.

The genes are TRBV7-9 and TRBJ2-5, with a weak D call TRBD1 (7 bases). Judging by the DNA end, TRBJ2-7 fits better; the J call may be wrong. CDR1 SEHNR and CDR2 FQNEAQ come from the germline V gene (reference sequence). The CDR3 totals 15 residues. The chain's CDR3 is CASSFSGGLSYEQYF. In DNA, the CDR3 is TGTGCCAGCAGCTTTTCAGGGGGGCTCTCCTACGAGCAGTACTTC.

The CDR3 here is CASSLSQAFEAFF. The CDR3 DNA is TGCGCCAGCAGCTTGTCACAGGCCTTCGAAGCTTTCTTT. This chain links TRBV5-1 with TRBJ1-1; D is possibly TRBD1 (5 bases). Germline V CDR1 and CDR2: SGHRS, YFSETQ. Deletions cut 1 base from V and 8 bases from J, with 12 bases between. The CDR3 has 13 residues.

V and J are TRBV2 and TRBJ2-2; 10 bases fit TRBD2. This CDR3 comprises 14 residues. The germline V gene encodes CDR1 SNHLY and CDR2 FYNNEI. Unmatched junction bases numbered 2, after V lost 6 bases and J lost 4 bases. DNA for the CDR3: TGTGCCAGCAGACTAGCGGGGACCACCGGGGAGCTGTTTTTT. Translating it yields CASRLAGTTGELFF.

The chain combines TRBV6-1 with TRBJ1-6, with D unresolved. Germline-derived CDR1 and CDR2 are MNHNS and SASEGT. V dropped 2 bases and J dropped 10 bases, with 12 bases sitting between them. The CDR3 is 14 amino acids. The CDR3 sequence: CASSEITVGSPLHF. CDR3 bases: TGTGCCAGCAGTGAAATCACGGTCGGGTCACCCCTCCACTTT.

The V call is TRBV5-4, the J call TRBJ1-2; 8 positions agree with TRBD1. V lost 3 bases to trimming and J lost 6 bases; unmatched junction nucleotides: 7. Germline V lookup: CDR1 SGHNT, CDR2 YYREEE (reference sequence). The CDR3 length is 14 residues. CDR3 DNA sequence: TGTGCCAGCAGCTCGGGGCAGGGGGCGGATGGCTACACCTTC. This gives the protein CASSSGQGADGYTF.

This rearrangement joins TRBV11-1 to TRBJ1-1; possibly TRBD1 for D (5 bases). The CDR3 length is 13 residues. The V end lost 5 bases, the J end lost 4 bases, and 11 bases lay between the germline ends. Per germline, CDR1 SGHAT and CDR2 FQDESV (reference sequence). The CDR3: CASSTGPLTEAFF. The CDR3 DNA follows: TGTGCCAGCAGCACGGGACCCCTCACTGAAGCTTTCTTT.

This rearrangement joins TRBV6-1 to TRBJ2-3; 11 nucleotides agree with TRBD2. V lost 6 bases, J lost 5 bases, and 4 bases stayed unmatched. Germline V gene data show CDR1 as MNHNS and CDR2 as SASEGT. This CDR3 has 14 residues. CDR3 sequence (DNA): TGTGCCAGCAGGGAACTAGCGGGGGAAGATACGCAGTATTTT. As protein: CASRELAGEDTQYF.

The chain couples TRBV7-9 to TRBJ1-3, with D tentatively TRBD1 (6 bases). Germline V lookup: CDR1 SEHNR, CDR2 FQNEAQ (reference sequence). The ends were cut back, 5 bases at V and 4 bases at J, with 12 bases in the middle. CDR3 length: 14 amino acids. The CDR3 coding sequence is TGTGCCAGCAGCGAGGACAGAGCGGGAAACACCATATATTTT. Amino acid sequence: CASSEDRAGNTIYF.

The rearrangement links TRBV11-2 to TRBJ1-4; D ambiguous. CDR1 is SGHAT, CDR2 FQNNGV, per germline. Trimming stripped 2 bases from V and 4 bases from J, with 20 bases between. The CDR3 consists of 18 residues. CDR3 region: CASSLSRRLRGYNEKLFF. CDR3 coding DNA: TGTGCCAGCAGCTTAAGTCGGCGTCTTAGAGGGTATAATGAAAAACTGTTTTTT.

The CDR3 is CASSQGRSGGTDTQYF. The CDR3 nucleotides are TGTGCCAGCAGCCAAGGGCGTAGCGGGGGCACAGATACGCAGTATTTT. This chain joins TRBV4-2 and TRBJ2-3, with TRBD2 matching over 8 bases. The V and J ends lost 1 base and 1 base, in that order; junction bases with no gene match: 4. Germline CDR1 and CDR2: LGHNA and YNFKEQ. This CDR3 has 16 amino acids.

The chain joins TRBV19 to TRBJ2-1, with 8 bases lining up with TRBD2. CDR1 and CDR2 from the germline V gene are LNHDA and SQIVND (reference sequence). This CDR3 region has 14 residues. The V and J ends lost 2 bases and 4 bases, in that order; junction bases with no gene match: 1. The CDR3 DNA is TGTGCCAGTAGTATAACTAGCGGTTACAATGAGCAGTTCTTC. The encoded protein is CASSITSGYNEQFF.